The next 20 T cell receptor beta chains were all read from a single sample in a study of shared clonotypes between healthy human individuals. Assay used: immunoSEQ multiplex PCR; TCRdb lists only in-frame clones, some missing. Here the sample spans 2 million to 2.5 million clones, 90% to 97% being singletons. Material for sequencing was naive CD4+ T cells sorted from blood. Subset here: CD45RA+ positively selected. The origin of the receptors is a man between 18 and 29 years old in good health.

A single count supports this clone. The chain recombines TRBV28 with TRBJ1-6, with TRBD1 matching 8 bases. V lost 6 bases to trimming and J lost 7 bases; unmatched junction nucleotides: 11. CDR3 length: 16 amino acids. Germline values: CDR1 MDHEN, CDR2 SYDVKM. The CDR3 nucleotides are TGTGCCAGCAGCCTTCCACAGGGGGGTCCCAATTCACCCCTCCACTTT. This translates into CASSLPQGGPNSPLHF.

The chain recombines TRBV5-4 with TRBJ2-2, with D uncertain. Looked up from germline, CDR1 is SGHNT and CDR2 is YYREEE (reference sequence). This CDR3 has 15 residues. Between the trimmed V and J ends, which lost 2 bases and 2 bases, there was a span of 10 bases. CDR3 region: CASSFSDGNTGELFF. DNA for the CDR3: TGTGCCAGCAGCTTCTCGGACGGTAACACCGGGGAGCTGTTTTTT.

J is TRBJ1-4 and V is TRBV5-1, with 7 positions matching TRBD1. The CDR3 spans 15 residues. V lost 4 bases, J lost 5 bases, and 8 bases stayed unmatched. The germline V gene has CDR1 SGHRS and CDR2 YFSETQ. The CDR3 spells CASSVRDSINEKLFF. The CDR3 DNA follows: TGCGCCAGCAGCGTCCGGGACAGTATAAATGAAAAACTGTTTTTT.

The CDR3 loop reads CASTGGLRSGYTF. CDR3 DNA: TGTGCCAGCACCGGGGGATTAAGGTCTGGCTACACCTTC. The rearrangement links TRBV6-5 to TRBJ1-2; D is possibly TRBD1 (5 bases). Germline lookup yields CDR1 MNHEY and CDR2 SVGAGI. The CDR3 has 13 amino acids. Trimming stripped 7 bases from V and 7 bases from J, with 16 bases between.

The gene calls are TRBV7-9 and TRBJ2-1, with 8 nucleotides matching TRBD1. The V segment lost 4 bases and the J segment 0 bases; nucleotides outside the gene matches: 5. The CDR3 length is 16 residues. Looked up from germline, CDR1 is SEHNR and CDR2 is FQNEAQ (reference sequence). CDR3 nucleotide sequence: TGTGCCAGCAGCTCCGGACAGGGAGGCTCCTACAATGAGCAGTTCTTC. Its protein product is CASSSGQGGSYNEQFF.

The rearrangement joins TRBV5-1 to TRBJ2-3; the D is unclear. Trimming left V 4 bases short and J 5 bases short, with 17 bases between. The CDR3 sequence is 15 residues long. Germline values: CDR1 SGHRS, CDR2 YFSETQ. The CDR3 DNA reads as TGCGCCAGCAGCCCGCCTCGCGGAGAAGGAGATACGCAGTATTTT. Amino acid sequence: CASSPPRGEGDTQYF.

This chain joins TRBV25-1 and TRBJ2-7, with TRBD1 matching over 8 bases. Germline CDR1 is MGHDK and CDR2 is SYGVNS. This CDR3 comprises 18 residues. The V gene end was trimmed by 2 bases and the J gene end by 4 bases; junction bases not matched to a gene: 16. CDR3: CASSEGDRIGTDSYEQYF. For the CDR3, the DNA is TGTGCCAGCAGTGAAGGGGACAGGATCGGGACCGACTCTTACGAGCAGTACTTC.

The chain has TRBV7-2 and TRBJ2-5; 11 bases agree with TRBD2. J was trimmed by 2 bases and V by 5 bases; bases with no gene match: 16. Germline V lookup: CDR1 SGHTA, CDR2 FQGNSA. The CDR3 runs to 19 residues. The DNA of the CDR3 is TGTGCCAGCAGCCCGCGACAGGGACTAGCGGCGTTTACGCAAGAGACCCAGTACTTC. This codes for CASSPRQGLAAFTQETQYF.

This rearrangement joins TRBV18 to TRBJ2-2; the D gene is possibly TRBD1 (6 bases). The CDR3 spans 15 residues. Germline CDR1 reads KGHSH; CDR2 reads LQKENI. The germline V and J ends were trimmed by 6 bases and 0 bases, with 11 bases remaining between them. CDR3 sequence (DNA): TGTGCCAGCTCGTCACAGGGTCCGAACACCGGGGAGCTGTTTTTT. This codes for CASSSQGPNTGELFF.

On this clone itself: Other DNA variants within this sample encode the same CDR3. The chain recombines TRBV5-1 with TRBJ2-1; 8 nucleotides agree with TRBD2. Germline CDR1 reads SGHRS; CDR2 reads YFSETQ. V trimming: 0 bases; J trimming: 2 bases; junction bases outside the gene matches: 1. The CDR3 runs to 15 residues. The CDR3 DNA follows: TGCGCCAGCAGCTTGGTCGGGGGGGCCTACAATGAGCAGTTCTTC. Protein product: CASSLVGGAYNEQFF.

The CDR3 loop is CAWSGGENSPLHF. The CDR3 DNA reads as TGTGCCTGGAGTGGGGGTGAAAATTCACCCCTCCACTTT. This rearrangement joins TRBV30 to TRBJ1-6; no clear D gene. The CDR3 is made up of 13 amino acids. CDR1 is GTSNPN and CDR2 is SVGIG in the germline V gene (reference sequence). Trimming removed 1 base from V and 7 bases from J, with 8 bases in between.

The rearrangement joins TRBV6-1 to TRBJ2-7; D is uncertain. V lost 10 bases, J lost 1 base, and 11 bases lay in between. Per the germline V gene, CDR1 is MNHNS and CDR2 is SASEGT. This CDR3 has 12 residues. CDR3 in DNA: TGTGCCACCACCGGCGGATCCTACGAGCAGTACTTC. Translating it yields CATTGGSYEQYF.

The chain uses TRBV18 and TRBJ1-2, with D unclear. CDR1 and CDR2 (germline): KGHSH, LQKENI. The V end was cut by 0 bases, the J end by 2 bases, with 10 bases between. The CDR3 has 15 amino acids. The CDR3 is CASSPPTGGNYGYTF. The CDR3 nucleotides read TGTGCCAGCTCACCACCGACGGGAGGGAACTATGGCTACACCTTC.

About this clone itself: Other DNA sequences in this specimen translate into the identical CDR3. The chain employs TRBV9 and TRBJ1-4; D is unclear. The V end was cut by 2 bases, the J end by 0 bases, with 5 bases between. There are 14 residues in the CDR3. Germline loops: CDR1 SGDLS, CDR2 YYNGEE. CDR3 loop: CASSVQATNEKLFF. Written as DNA, the CDR3 is TGTGCCAGCAGCGTGCAGGCAACTAATGAAAAACTGTTTTTT.

The chain has TRBV5-1 and TRBJ2-3; D possibly corresponds to TRBD1 (6 bases). The CDR3 covers 14 residues. Trimming stripped 3 bases from V and 6 bases from J, with 14 bases between. Germline assignment: CDR1 SGHRS and CDR2 YFSETQ. CDR3 in DNA: TGCGCCAGCAGCTATACTCCAGGGGCTGATACGCAGTATTTT. It yields the protein CASSYTPGADTQYF.

This chain joins TRBV7-2 and TRBJ2-7; D is ambiguous. Germline CDR1 and CDR2: SGHTA and FQGNSA. V shed 5 bases and J shed 6 bases, with 14 bases lying between them. The CDR3 covers 13 residues. CDR3 loop: CASSPGPAGEQYF. DNA for the CDR3: TGTGCCAGCAGCCCAGGCCCCGCCGGCGAGCAGTACTTC.

V and J are TRBV6-5 and TRBJ1-2, with TRBD1 as a possible D gene (6 bases). The CDR3 extends over 14 amino acids. Trimming removed 5 bases at V and 4 bases at J, with 14 bases between. The V gene's germline CDR1 is MNHEY and CDR2 SVGAGI. Here the CDR3 DNA reads TGTGCCAGCAGTGACCAGGGGCAGGGCTATGGCTACACCTTC. Residues: CASSDQGQGYGYTF.

The rearrangement links TRBV28 to TRBJ1-1; D perhaps matches TRBD1 (5 bases). CDR1 and CDR2 from the germline V gene are MDHEN and SYDVKM. V lost 3 bases and J 0 bases, leaving 17 bases between the germline ends. This CDR3 spans 17 amino acids. The CDR3 DNA is TGTGCCAGCAGTTTGCCAAGACGGGGGAGGGTGAACACTGAAGCTTTCTTT. This sequence encodes CASSLPRRGRVNTEAFF.

The V gene is TRBV6-6, the J gene TRBJ2-7; 9 bases agree with TRBD2. V dropped 8 bases and J dropped 5; count of bases not matched to a gene: 10. The germline V gene encodes CDR1 MNHNY and CDR2 SVGAGI (reference sequence). CDR3 length: 14 residues. CDR3: CASRIAGVAHEQYF. CDR3 coding DNA: TGTGCCAGCCGGATAGCGGGAGTAGCCCACGAGCAGTACTTC.

To note about this clone: This sample includes further DNA sequences coding for the same CDR3. The V gene is TRBV28, the J gene TRBJ2-5, with 10 bases aligning to TRBD2. After removal of 5 bases from V and 7 bases from J, the junction contained 7 bases not matched to a gene. Germline V CDR1 and CDR2: MDHEN, SYDVKM. This CDR3 contains 14 residues. The CDR3 DNA reads TGTGCCAGCAGTCCCAGCGGGGGGGCCGGGACCCAGTACTTC. Translated: CASSPSGGAGTQYF.